Shown below are 31 T cell receptor beta chains from a single sample sequenced in a study of cytomegalovirus exposure and HLA in healthy donors. PCR was performed using 60 Vbeta and 13 Jbeta primers. Here immunoSEQ multiplex PCR was the method, and the copy in TCRdb shows in-frame clones only, minus some. The table records 100,000 to 150,000 clones, 81% of them present only once. The source material was PBMCs. Receptors were obtained from a woman aged 40-49 years in good health and CMV-seronegative.

This clone appeared a single time. The chain carries TRBV28 and TRBJ1-5; no definite D call. The CDR3 consists of 15 residues. V was pared by 6 bases and J by 2 bases, with 14 bases between. Looked up from germline, CDR1 is MDHEN and CDR2 is SYDVKM. The CDR3 here is CASRWSATGNQPQHF. DNA for the CDR3: TGTGCCAGCAGGTGGTCCGCTACGGGCAATCAGCCCCAGCATTTT.

The rearrangement links TRBV13 to TRBJ1-3; 10 bases agree with TRBD1. Germline V gene lookup returns CDR1 PRHDT and CDR2 FYEKMQ (reference sequence). The V gene end was trimmed by 4 bases and the J gene end by 0 bases; junction bases not matched to a gene: 15. This CDR3 is 20 amino acids long. CDR3 DNA: TGTGCCAGCAGCTCTGGCCCCGGGACAGGGGCCCAATTCTCTGGAAACACCATATATTTT. It encodes CASSSGPGTGAQFSGNTIYF.

The chain employs TRBV4-2 and TRBJ2-7, with D possibly matching TRBD1 (7 bases). Trimming stripped 0 bases from V and 4 bases from J, with 13 bases between. This CDR3 has 15 amino acids. In germline, CDR1 is LGHNA, CDR2 YNFKEQ. CDR3 region: CASSQDPQGGYEQYF. DNA for the CDR3: TGTGCCAGCAGCCAAGATCCGCAGGGGGGTTACGAGCAGTACTTC.

This chain connects TRBV6-6 to TRBJ1-1, with TRBD1 as a possible D gene (5 bases). The CDR3 length is 13 residues. With 9 bases removed from V and 3 bases from J, the gap between germline ends came to 14 bases. Per the germline V gene, CDR1 is MNHNY and CDR2 is SVGAGI (reference sequence). The CDR3 spells CASGAFQDTEAFF. The CDR3 DNA follows: TGTGCCAGTGGGGCCTTCCAGGACACTGAAGCTTTCTTT.

This clone has more than one count but fewer than ten. This chain joins TRBV2 and TRBJ1-5; TRBD1 aligns across 10 bases. Germline V gene sequence: CDR1 SNHLY, CDR2 FYNNEI. V dropped 6 bases and J dropped 1; count of bases not matched to a gene: 12. The CDR3 has 18 residues. The CDR3 here is CASRLSGTGALSNQPQHF. Here the CDR3 DNA reads TGTGCCAGCAGACTCTCCGGGACAGGGGCCTTAAGCAATCAGCCCCAGCATTTT.

The V call is TRBV4-1, the J call TRBJ1-4; D not resolved. CDR3 length equals 16 residues. Trimming stripped 1 base from V and 0 bases from J, with 9 bases between. The germline CDR1 and CDR2 sequences are MGHRA and YSYEKL. CDR3 sequence (DNA): TGCGCCAGCAGCCAAGGATATACACCAACTAATGAAAAACTGTTTTTT. Translating it yields CASSQGYTPTNEKLFF.

The chain recombines TRBV19 with TRBJ1-5; maybe TRBD1 (6 bases). The CDR3 is 13 amino acids. CDR1 is LNHDA and CDR2 is SQIVND in the germline V gene (reference sequence). Trimming pared 6 bases from V and 4 bases from J, leaving 10 bases between. The CDR3 nucleotides read TGTGCCAGTAGCGGACAGAAAAATCAGCCCCAGCATTTT. Its translation is CASSGQKNQPQHF. The full variable domain, in which reference TRBV19 and TRBJ1-5 provide the parts outside the CDR3, is DGGITQSPKYLFRKEGQNVTLSCEQNLNHDAMYWYRQDPGQGLRLIYYSQIVNDFQKGDIAEGYSVSREKKESFPLTVTSAQKNPTAFYLCASSGQKNQPQHFGDGTRLSIL.

The CDR3 coding sequence is TGTGCCAGCAGAGCAACAGGGGCACCCTATGGCTACACCTTC. Its protein is CASRATGAPYGYTF. V gene TRBV2 combines with J gene TRBJ1-2; 7 nucleotides align to TRBD1. Germline CDR1 SNHLY, CDR2 FYNNEI. The CDR3 has 14 residues. Trimming removed 6 bases from V and 4 bases from J; junction bases left unmatched: 8.

The chain is built from TRBV9 and TRBJ2-5; TRBD1 agrees at 12 bases. The V gene end was trimmed by 4 bases and the J gene end by 2 bases; junction bases not matched to a gene: 9. The CDR3 sequence is 17 residues long. Germline CDR1 and CDR2: SGDLS and YYNGEE. For the CDR3, the DNA is TGTGCCAGCAGCCAGTGGGACAGGGGGCGAGTTCAAGAGACCCAGTACTTC. Protein: CASSQWDRGRVQETQYF.

This chain joins TRBV25-1 and TRBJ1-6, with 9 nucleotides matching TRBD1. Germline values: CDR1 MGHDK, CDR2 SYGVNS. The V segment lost 6 bases and the J segment 7 bases; nucleotides outside the gene matches: 7. This CDR3 spans 15 amino acids. The CDR3 coding sequence is TGTGCCAGCAGACCGGGACAGGGAGTAAATTCACCCCTCCACTTT. Translating it yields CASRPGQGVNSPLHF.

J is TRBJ2-3 and V is TRBV5-1, with 11 bases that match TRBD2. The ends lost 3 bases at V and 1 base at J; junction bases unmatched: 4. The CDR3 is made up of 16 amino acids. Germline V CDR1 and CDR2: SGHRS, YFSETQ. CDR3 DNA: TGCGCCAGCAGCTCCGAGACTAGCGGGGGCACAGATACGCAGTATTTT. This gives the protein CASSSETSGGTDTQYF.

This clone showed up just once. The CDR3 loop is CASSSLTQGANEKLFF. CDR3 sequence (DNA): TGTGCCAGCAGCTCCCTTACGCAGGGCGCTAATGAAAAACTGTTTTTT. This chain connects TRBV7-9 to TRBJ1-4; maybe TRBD1 (5 bases). The germline V gene has CDR1 SEHNR and CDR2 FQNEAQ (reference sequence). The CDR3 runs 16 residues. The V end lost 4 bases, the J end lost 3 bases, and 15 bases lay between the germline ends.

V gene TRBV28 combines with J gene TRBJ1-5; the D gene is possibly TRBD1 (5 bases). CDR1 MDHEN and CDR2 SYDVKM come from the germline V gene. V shed 3 bases and J shed 9 bases, with 15 bases lying between them. This CDR3 is built from 14 residues. As DNA, the CDR3 is TGTGCCAGCAGTTTCCGACAGCGGGGCATGCCCCAGCATTTT. Translation gives CASSFRQRGMPQHF.

V is TRBV10-3 and J is TRBJ1-1; TRBD1 aligns across 9 bases. J gave up 0 bases and V 7 bases, and 12 bases lay outside the gene matches. The length of the CDR3 is 17 residues. The germline V gene has CDR1 ENHRY and CDR2 SYGVKD. CDR3 sequence: CAINSQGAGTMNTEAFF. The CDR3 DNA sequence: TGTGCCATCAATTCACAGGGGGCCGGGACCATGAACACTGAAGCTTTCTTT.

This chain uses TRBV28 with TRBJ1-1; a possible D gene is TRBD1 (5 bases). The CDR3 has 14 residues. Looked up from germline, CDR1 is MDHEN and CDR2 is SYDVKM. Deletions cut 3 bases from V and 3 bases from J, with 11 bases between. In nucleotides, the CDR3 is TGTGCCAGCAGTTTGGCAGGGAGGGACACTGAAGCTTTCTTT. Translating gives CASSLAGRDTEAFF.

The genes are TRBV4-2 and TRBJ2-1, with D possibly matching TRBD1 (5 bases). Germline V CDR1 and CDR2: LGHNA, YNFKEQ. Trimming left V 1 base short and J 7 bases short, with 14 bases between. This CDR3 comprises 15 residues. CDR3 loop: CASSQAAPRVNEQFF. The CDR3 DNA follows: TGTGCCAGCAGCCAAGCCGCCCCCAGGGTAAATGAGCAGTTCTTC.

This chain joins TRBV4-1 and TRBJ1-6, with D maybe TRBD1 (5 bases). The length of the CDR3 is 14 residues. V gave up 5 bases and J gave up 7 bases, with 12 bases separating them. Germline V lookup: CDR1 MGHRA, CDR2 YSYEKL. The CDR3 is CASSAGVGNSPLHF. The CDR3 region has the DNA TGCGCCAGCAGCGCGGGGGTGGGGAATTCACCCCTCCACTTT.

The CDR3 protein is CASSPAEIRGEAFF. The CDR3 DNA is TGTGCCAGCTCTCCGGCGGAGATACGAGGTGAAGCTTTCTTT. The chain recombines TRBV18 with TRBJ1-1; D not certain. V lost 6 bases, J lost 7 bases, and 18 bases lay in between. CDR3 length equals 14 residues. The germline CDR1 and CDR2 sequences are KGHSH and LQKENI.

As to this clone: This CDR3 is also generated by other DNA sequences in the sample. The CDR3 protein is CASRGGAGEKLFF. CDR3 nucleotides: TGTGCCAGCCGTGGGGGAGCGGGAGAAAAACTGTTTTTT. The chain couples TRBV28 to TRBJ1-4; possible D gene TRBD1, 5 bases. Trimming cost V 8 bases and J 8 bases, with 15 bases left between them. Germline V gives CDR1 MDHEN, CDR2 SYDVKM. There are 13 residues in the CDR3.

The rearrangement joins TRBV7-8 to TRBJ2-2, with D perhaps TRBD1 (5 bases). V was clipped by 2 bases and J by 5 bases, with 12 bases between them. This CDR3 is built from 15 residues. CDR1 SGHVS and CDR2 FQNEAQ come from the germline V gene. The CDR3: CASSLTDKGTGELFF. CDR3 in DNA: TGTGCCAGCAGCTTAACAGACAAGGGGACCGGGGAGCTGTTTTTT.

This rearrangement joins TRBV7-2 to TRBJ1-1; 7 bases match TRBD1. J was trimmed by 8 bases and V by 5 bases; bases with no gene match: 5. The germline CDR1 and CDR2 sequences are SGHTA and FQGNSA. The CDR3 runs 12 residues. The CDR3 reads CASSKPGQEAFF. In DNA, the CDR3 is TGTGCCAGCAGCAAACCGGGACAGGAAGCTTTCTTT.

This clone was seen once. DNA for the CDR3: TGTGCCAGTAGTGCGACCTGGGACAGCACCGGGGAGCTGTTTTTT. Translation gives CASSATWDSTGELFF. J is TRBJ2-2 and V is TRBV19, with 7 positions matching TRBD1. The trim removed 5 bases at V and 4 bases at J, leaving 7 bases unmatched. The CDR3 extends over 15 amino acids. In germline, CDR1 is LNHDA, CDR2 SQIVND (reference sequence).

The chain links TRBV2 to TRBJ1-2, with TRBD1 identical over 7 bases. The junction had 21 bases not matched to a gene; V was cut back by 1 base and J by 1 base. The germline CDR1 and CDR2 sequences are SNHLY and FYNNEI. The CDR3 is 21 residues long. DNA of the CDR3: TGTGCCAGCAGTGAAGTCAGACGGGGTTTCGTAGGGGGCGCCCTTAACTATGGCTACACCTTC. It codes for CASSEVRRGFVGGALNYGYTF.

Here the CDR3 DNA reads TGCGCCAGCAGCTGGCCCGGGACTAGCGGTTCGAGCGAGGGTTACAATGAGCAGTTCTTC. This codes for CASSWPGTSGSSEGYNEQFF. The chain links TRBV5-1 to TRBJ2-1; 11 bases are a match to TRBD2. The trim removed 3 bases at V and 4 bases at J, leaving 18 bases unmatched. Per the germline V gene, CDR1 is SGHRS and CDR2 is YFSETQ. The CDR3 totals 20 residues.

The chain employs TRBV4-3 and TRBJ1-4; D possibly corresponds to TRBD1 (6 bases). Trimming stripped 0 bases from V and 1 base from J, with 6 bases between. CDR1 and CDR2 (germline): LGHNA, YSLEER. The CDR3 is 15 amino acids. CDR3 nucleotide sequence: TGCGCCAGCAGCCAAGAACAGGGAACTAATGAAAAACTGTTTTTT. It is translated as CASSQEQGTNEKLFF.

This chain joins TRBV7-8 and TRBJ2-7, with TRBD2 matching 7 bases. Germline V gene lookup returns CDR1 SGHVS and CDR2 FQNEAQ. V was clipped by 1 base and J by 2 bases; unmatched bases: 17. This CDR3 comprises 19 residues. The CDR3 spells CASSLESQRGRVSPYEQYF. The CDR3 DNA follows: TGTGCCAGCAGCTTAGAGTCCCAGCGGGGTAGAGTCTCCCCCTACGAGCAGTACTTC.

The chain has TRBV5-8 and TRBJ1-5, with 7 bases aligning to TRBD1. The CDR3 totals 16 residues. J lost 3 bases, V lost 2 bases, and 8 bases had no gene match. CDR1 is SGHTS and CDR2 is YDEGEE in the germline V gene. The CDR3 loop is CASSFGRGTNNQPQHF. CDR3 coding DNA: TGTGCCAGCAGCTTTGGCAGGGGGACGAACAATCAGCCCCAGCATTTT.

The gene calls are TRBV2 and TRBJ1-6; D is unresolved. Germline loops: CDR1 SNHLY, CDR2 FYNNEI. V was pared by 8 bases and J by 4 bases, with 9 bases between. The CDR3 length is 13 residues. The CDR3 here is CASLGGYNSPLHF. The CDR3 region has the DNA TGTGCCAGCCTAGGAGGTTATAATTCACCCCTCCACTTT.

This chain links TRBV19 with TRBJ1-1; D is undetermined. Trimming left V 6 bases short and J 0 bases short, with 14 bases between. In germline, CDR1 is LNHDA, CDR2 SQIVND (reference sequence). The CDR3 runs 15 residues. The CDR3 sequence is CASRTTQGLNTEAFF. The CDR3 bases are TGTGCCAGTAGGACTACACAAGGGTTGAACACTGAAGCTTTCTTT.

The J gene is TRBJ1-6, the V gene TRBV2, with 7 nucleotides matching TRBD1. V gave up 5 bases and J gave up 3 bases; unmatched junction bases: 10. CDR1 and CDR2 (germline): SNHLY, FYNNEI. The CDR3 length is 17 residues. CDR3 protein: CASSFGDSTLYNSPLHF. CDR3 bases: TGTGCCAGCAGTTTTGGGGACAGTACCCTCTATAATTCACCCCTCCACTTT. The full variable domain, completed using reference TRBV2 and TRBJ1-6, is EPEVTQTPSHQVTQMGQEVILRCVPISNHLYFYWYRQILGQKVEFLVSFYNNEISEKSEIFDDQFSVERPDGSNFTLKIRSTKLEDSAMYFCASSFGDSTLYNSPLHFGNGTRLTVT.

The chain employs TRBV2 and TRBJ2-5, with 13 bases identical to TRBD2. J was trimmed by 4 bases and V by 5 bases; bases with no gene match: 7. The CDR3 totals 16 residues. The germline gives CDR1 SNHLY, CDR2 FYNNEI. In DNA form, the CDR3 reads TGTGCCAGCAGTACCGACACTAGCGGGAGGGCAGAGACCCAGTACTTC. This translates into CASSTDTSGRAETQYF. The full variable domain, with the rest looked up from reference TRBV2 and TRBJ2-5, is EPEVTQTPSHQVTQMGQEVILRCVPISNHLYFYWYRQILGQKVEFLVSFYNNEISEKSEIFDDQFSVERPDGSNFTLKIRSTKLEDSAMYFCASSTDTSGRAETQYFGPGTRLLVL.